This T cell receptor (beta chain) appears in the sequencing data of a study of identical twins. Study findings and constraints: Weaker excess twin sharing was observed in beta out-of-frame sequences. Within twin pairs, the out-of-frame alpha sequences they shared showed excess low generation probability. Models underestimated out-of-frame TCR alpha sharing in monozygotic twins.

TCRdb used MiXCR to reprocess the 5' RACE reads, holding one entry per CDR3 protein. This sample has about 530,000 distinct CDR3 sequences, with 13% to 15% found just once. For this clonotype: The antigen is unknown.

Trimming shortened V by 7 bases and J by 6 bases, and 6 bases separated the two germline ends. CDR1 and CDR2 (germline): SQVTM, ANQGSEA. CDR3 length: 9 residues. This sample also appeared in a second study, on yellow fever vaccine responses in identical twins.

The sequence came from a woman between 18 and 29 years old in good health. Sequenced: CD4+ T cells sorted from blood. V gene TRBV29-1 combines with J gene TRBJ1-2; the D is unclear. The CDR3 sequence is CSAGDGYTF. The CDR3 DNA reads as TGCAGCGCCGGGGATGGCTACACCTTC.